This T cell receptor (beta chain) is from a study of blood T cell repertoires in COVID-19. Study-wide context: The United States, Italy and Spain were the sources of the acute and convalescent COVID-19 samples. In each case, the material was cDNA or gDNA derived from T cells, B-cell-depleted T cells, or PBMCs.

The J segment lost 2 bases and the V segment lost 2 bases, leaving 4 bases of the junction unmatched. CDR3 length equals 16 residues. Germline V lookup: CDR1 MNHEY, CDR2 SVGAGI. Original handling: Reference gene primer amplification in the assay estimated nucleated cell counts. Sequencing used immunoSEQ multiplex PCR; TCRdb keeps in-frame clones, though not all of them. V and J calls and clone size come straight from that table; D and trimming were deduced from the DNA. Here the sample spans around 250,000 clones, about nine tenths being singletons. This TCR was sampled from a man aged 25 to 45 who had recovered from COVID-19. The chain is built from TRBV6-5 and TRBJ2-3; TRBD2 agrees at 10 bases. Input material: peripheral blood. CDR3 bases: TGTGCCAGCAGTTACCTTAGCGGGGGGAACACAGATACGCAGTATTTT. Amino acid sequence: CASSYLSGGNTDTQYF.